These 16 T cell receptor beta chains share one sample of origin, sequenced in a study of metastatic and nonmetastatic thyroid tumors (dated by TCRdb to 2018 to 2020). No patient had received any treatment before thyroid surgery. The method was PCR. TCRdb lists the instrument as Illumina HiSeq 4000. Clones were called with MiXCR by TCRdb after fastp trimmed the public reads at Q25, and only in-frame beta chains were retained. In all, the sample holds approximately 24,000 clones, and roughly 24% of those were seen once. Jointly, the top ten make up 71% of the sample. The sequencing sample was made of blood. Receptors were obtained from a male donor with papillary thyroid cancer or a benign thyroid nodule (not recorded which). Some clones in this sample may be carry-over from other donors' samples.

This clone was recorded many times. V usage is TRBV19 and J usage is TRBJ2-2, with D perhaps given as TRBD1 or TRBD2 (6 bases each). V was pared by 10 bases and J by 4 bases, with 22 bases between. The CDR3 has 16 amino acids. Germline assignment: CDR1 LNHDA and CDR2 SQIVND (reference sequence). CDR3 sequence: CATRPFGGRITGELFF. The CDR3 DNA is TGTGCCACCCGGCCCTTTGGGGGGCGCATCACCGGGGAGCTGTTTTTT.

Concerning this clone itself: This may come from a read error, since a much larger clone is one base off. The same CDR3 can be traced to other DNA sequences in this sample. The CDR3: CAISESRESGNQPQHF. CDR3 coding DNA: TGTGCCATCAGTGAGTCGAGGGAATCAGGCAATCAGCCCCAGCATTTT. The chain joins TRBV10-3 to TRBJ1-5; no firm D call. This CDR3 contains 16 residues. V was trimmed by 0 bases and J by 2 bases, leaving 11 bases between them. Germline CDR1 is ENHRY and CDR2 is SYGVKD.

This clone was picked up a small number of times. Given a much more abundant clone one base away, this may be a read error. The sample has other DNA sequences that encode this CDR3 too. V is TRBV29-1 and J is TRBJ1-1; a possible D gene is TRBD1 (5 bases). The germline CDR1 and CDR2 sequences are SQVTM and ANQGSEA. The CDR3 length is 12 residues. Trimming took 4 bases from V and 5 from J, leaving 11 bases between them. The CDR3 coding sequence is TGCAGCGTTGCACACGGGGCAACTGAAGCTTTCTTT. Amino acid sequence: CSVAHGATEAFF.

This clone showed up many times. The rearrangement links TRBV5-1 to TRBJ2-3, with 7 positions matching TRBD1. J gave up 2 bases and V 5 bases, and 5 bases lay outside the gene matches. The length of the CDR3 is 14 residues. CDR1 is SGHRS and CDR2 is YFSETQ in the germline V gene. The CDR3: CASREGASTDTQYF. CDR3 bases: TGCGCCAGCAGAGAGGGGGCTTCCACAGATACGCAGTATTTT.

Concerning this clone itself: A read error may account for a junction end that differs from germline. The CDR3 DNA reads TGTGCCGGCCGTAACTTCTACGAGCATTACTTC. Amino acid sequence: CAGRNFYEHYF. The chain carries TRBV18 and TRBJ2-7, with D unresolved. This CDR3 contains 11 residues. Germline lookup yields CDR1 KGHSH and CDR2 LQKENI.

The rearrangement links TRBV9 to TRBJ2-1; TRBD2 agrees at 8 bases. Trimming cost V 0 bases and J 7 bases; bases outside gene matches: 9. The germline CDR1 and CDR2 sequences are SGDLS and YYNGEE. The CDR3 loop spans 16 amino acids. The CDR3 DNA reads TGTGCCAGCAGCGTAGGGGGACTAGAGGTTTGGAATGAGCAGTTCTTC. Residues: CASSVGGLEVWNEQFF.

As to this clone: At one of its ends the junction is not consistent with the germline gene, which may arise from a read error. The J gene is TRBJ2-6, the V gene TRBV11-2; TRBD1 might be the D (6 bases). CDR1 is SGHAT and CDR2 is FQNNGV in the germline V gene. The CDR3 has 18 residues. The DNA of the CDR3 is TGTGCCAGCAGCTTGGGACCCGAGAGGGTTGCTGGGGACAACGTCCTGATTTTC. Amino acids: CASSLGPERVAGDNVLIF.

The chain carries TRBV5-1 and TRBJ1-3; perhaps TRBD1 as D (5 bases). The germline V gene encodes CDR1 SGHRS and CDR2 YFSETQ. The CDR3 loop spans 16 amino acids. Trimming stripped 3 bases from V and 2 bases from J, with 15 bases between. The CDR3 is CASSSLDPGAGNTIYF. The CDR3 DNA reads TGCGCCAGCAGCTCACTTGACCCGGGGGCTGGAAACACCATATATTTT.

This clone was detected many times. The V and J genes are TRBV20-1 and TRBJ2-1, with TRBD2 matching 7 bases. CDR1 is DFQATT, CDR2 SNEGSKA, per germline (reference sequence). With V trimmed by 0 bases and J by 3 bases, 8 bases remained unmatched. CDR3 length equals 16 residues. CDR3 amino acids: CSARDERSGNYNEQFF. The CDR3 nucleotides read TGCAGTGCTAGAGACGAAAGAAGCGGGAACTACAATGAGCAGTTCTTC.

Ten or more counts support this clone. V is TRBV20-1 and J is TRBJ2-7; tentatively, D is TRBD1 (6 bases). Trimming took off 8 bases at V and 0 bases at J, with 17 bases between the two ends. Germline V lookup: CDR1 DFQATT, CDR2 SNEGSKA (reference sequence). This CDR3 comprises 14 residues. CDR3 region: CSPQPGHLSYEQYF. The DNA of the CDR3 is TGCAGTCCTCAACCGGGACATCTCTCCTACGAGCAGTACTTC.

With respect to this clone: A much larger clone differs from this one at a single base, so this may be a read error. V gene TRBV20-1 combines with J gene TRBJ2-5, with TRBD1 as a possible D gene (7 bases). V lost 4 bases and J 5 bases, leaving 17 bases between the germline ends. Germline assignment: CDR1 DFQATT and CDR2 SNEGSKA (reference sequence). The CDR3 sequence is 14 residues long. The CDR3 DNA reads TGCAGTGCTACTGACCCAGGGGGGTCGGAGACCCAGTACTTC. Translation gives CSATDPGGSETQYF.

The rearrangement joins TRBV25-1 to TRBJ2-7; 10 bases line up with TRBD1. V shed 9 bases and J 5 bases; nucleotides not matched to a gene: 13. The V gene's germline CDR1 is MGHDK and CDR2 SYGVNS. This CDR3 is 15 amino acids long. CDR3 loop: CASSFPGTGVNEQYF. CDR3 nucleotide sequence: TGTGCCAGTTCGTTCCCCGGGACAGGGGTAAACGAGCAGTACTTC.

This clone was seen many times. The V gene is TRBV6-4, the J gene TRBJ2-2; 8 bases line up with TRBD2. V was clipped by 4 bases and J by 4 bases; unmatched bases: 5. Germline CDR1 and CDR2: MRHNA and SNTAGT. The CDR3 contains 15 residues. CDR3 nucleotides: TGTGCCAGCAGTGTCTTAGCGGGATCCACCGGGGAGCTGTTTTTT. The encoded protein is CASSVLAGSTGELFF.

For this clone: A read error may explain this, as a much larger clone is one base away. Other DNA sequences in the sample encode the same CDR3. The J gene is TRBJ1-1, the V gene TRBV27, with a tentative D call TRBD1 (5 bases). Per the germline V gene, CDR1 is MNHEY and CDR2 is SMNVEV (reference sequence). V lost 7 bases and J 5 bases, leaving 14 bases between the germline ends. The CDR3 extends over 13 amino acids. The CDR3 DNA follows: TGTGCCAGCAAAGCTCAAGGGGCGACTGAAGCTTTCTTT. Encoded protein: CASKAQGATEAFF.

This clone was detected only a few times. This may arise from a read error, as a much more abundant clone is one base away. The sample holds other DNA sequences that translate to the same CDR3. The chain couples TRBV20-1 to TRBJ2-1, with D possibly TRBD2 on 5 matching bases. The germline V and J ends were trimmed by 6 bases and 4 bases, with 13 bases remaining between them. In germline, CDR1 is DFQATT, CDR2 SNEGSKA (reference sequence). This CDR3 comprises 13 residues. The CDR3 DNA reads TGCAGTGCCCAGGAGGAGGAATACAATGAGCAGTTCTTC. Translation: CSAQEEEYNEQFF.

This clone was seen at least ten times. The chain links TRBV5-1 to TRBJ2-3, with 8 bases that match TRBD2. CDR3 length: 16 residues. Looked up from germline, CDR1 is SGHRS and CDR2 is YFSETQ. The J segment lost 3 bases and the V segment lost 0 bases, leaving 6 bases of the junction unmatched. CDR3 bases: TGCGCCAGCAGCTTGGAGGGACTAGTAGGGACAGATACGCAGTATTTT. Translating it yields CASSLEGLVGTDTQYF.